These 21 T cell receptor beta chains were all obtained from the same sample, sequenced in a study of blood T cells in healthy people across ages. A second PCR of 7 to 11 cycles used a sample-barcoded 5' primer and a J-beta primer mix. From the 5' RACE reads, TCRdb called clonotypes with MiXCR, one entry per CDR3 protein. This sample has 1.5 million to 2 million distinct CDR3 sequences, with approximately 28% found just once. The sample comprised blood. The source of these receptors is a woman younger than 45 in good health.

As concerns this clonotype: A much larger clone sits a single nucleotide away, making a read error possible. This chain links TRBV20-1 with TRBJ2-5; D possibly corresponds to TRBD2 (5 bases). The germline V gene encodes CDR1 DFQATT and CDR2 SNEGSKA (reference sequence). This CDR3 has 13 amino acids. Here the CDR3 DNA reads TGCAGTGCTAGCGGGGAAGGGATTGAGACCCTGTACTTC. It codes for CSASGEGIETLYF.

Here the CDR3 DNA reads TGTGCCAGCAGTCCCCTAGGGGGGGAAACAGATACGCAGTATTTT. Translation gives CASSPLGGETDTQYF. The genes are TRBV7-9 and TRBJ2-3; tentative D call: TRBD2 (7 bases). V lost 6 bases to trimming and J lost 3 bases, with 16 bases between them. There are 15 residues in the CDR3. Germline CDR1 SEHNR, CDR2 FQNEAQ (reference sequence).

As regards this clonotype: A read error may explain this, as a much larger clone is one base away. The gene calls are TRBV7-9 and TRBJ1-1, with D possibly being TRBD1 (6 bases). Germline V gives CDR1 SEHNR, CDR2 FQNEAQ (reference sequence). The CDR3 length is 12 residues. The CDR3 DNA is TGTACCAGCCGACGGGGGCTCGGGGAAGCTTTCTTT. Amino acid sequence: CTSRRGLGEAFF.

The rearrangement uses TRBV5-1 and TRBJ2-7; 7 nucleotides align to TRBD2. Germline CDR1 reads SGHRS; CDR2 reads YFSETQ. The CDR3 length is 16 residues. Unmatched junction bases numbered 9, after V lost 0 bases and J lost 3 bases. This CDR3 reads CASSLAKAGGGYEQYF. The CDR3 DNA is TGCGCCAGCAGCTTGGCAAAGGCTGGCGGGGGCTACGAGCAGTACTTC.

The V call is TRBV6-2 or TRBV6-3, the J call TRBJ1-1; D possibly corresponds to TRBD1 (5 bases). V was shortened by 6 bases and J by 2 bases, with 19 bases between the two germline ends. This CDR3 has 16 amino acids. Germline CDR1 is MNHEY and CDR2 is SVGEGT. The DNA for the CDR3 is TGTGCCAGCAGGCGAACGGGACGGATAGCCAACACTGAAGCTTTCTTT. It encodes CASRRTGRIANTEAFF.

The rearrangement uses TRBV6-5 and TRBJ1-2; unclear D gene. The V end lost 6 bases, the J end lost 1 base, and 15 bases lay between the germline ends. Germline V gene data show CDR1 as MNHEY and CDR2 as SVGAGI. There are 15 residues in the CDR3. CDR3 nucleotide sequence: TGTGCCAGCAGACCCCTCTTACAGCTTAACTATGGCTACACCTTC. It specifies CASRPLLQLNYGYTF.

The CDR3 region is CSAPSGREGGYEQYF. The CDR3 DNA reads as TGCAGTGCTCCTTCCGGGCGGGAGGGGGGCTACGAGCAGTACTTC. This chain joins TRBV20-1 and TRBJ2-7; 9 positions agree with TRBD2. Trimming cost V 5 bases and J 3 bases; bases outside gene matches: 11. Germline CDR1 is DFQATT and CDR2 is SNEGSKA (reference sequence). This CDR3 region has 15 residues.

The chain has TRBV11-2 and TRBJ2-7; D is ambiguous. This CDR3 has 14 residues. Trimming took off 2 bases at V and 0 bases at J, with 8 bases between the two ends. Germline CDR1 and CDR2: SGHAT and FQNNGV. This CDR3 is CASSLIPASYEQYF. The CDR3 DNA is TGTGCCAGCAGCTTAATTCCGGCCTCCTACGAGCAGTACTTC.

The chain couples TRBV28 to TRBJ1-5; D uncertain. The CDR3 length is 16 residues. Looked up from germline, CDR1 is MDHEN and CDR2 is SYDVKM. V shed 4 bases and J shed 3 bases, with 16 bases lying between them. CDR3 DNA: TGTGCCAGCAGTTACGCCCAAGGGCGTTCCAATCAGCCCCAGCATTTT. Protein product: CASSYAQGRSNQPQHF.

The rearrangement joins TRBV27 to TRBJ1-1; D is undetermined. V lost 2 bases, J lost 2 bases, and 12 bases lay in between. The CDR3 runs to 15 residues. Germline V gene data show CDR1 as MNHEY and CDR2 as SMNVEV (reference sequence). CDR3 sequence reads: CASSLDPWENTEAFF. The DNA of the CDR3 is TGTGCCAGCAGTTTAGACCCGTGGGAAAACACTGAAGCTTTCTTT.

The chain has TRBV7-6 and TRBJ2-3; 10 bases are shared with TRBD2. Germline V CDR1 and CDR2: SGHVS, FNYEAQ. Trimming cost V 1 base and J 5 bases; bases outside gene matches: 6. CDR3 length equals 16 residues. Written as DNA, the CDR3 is TGTGCCAGCAGCTTAGGAACTAGCGGGGTTGTAGATACGCAGTATTTT. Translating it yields CASSLGTSGVVDTQYF.

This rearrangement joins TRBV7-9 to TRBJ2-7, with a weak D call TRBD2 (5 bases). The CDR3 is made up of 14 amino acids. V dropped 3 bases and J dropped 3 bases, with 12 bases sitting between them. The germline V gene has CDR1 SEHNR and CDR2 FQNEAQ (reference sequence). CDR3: CASSFSDSDYEQYF. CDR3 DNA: TGTGCCAGCAGCTTTAGCGACTCAGACTACGAGCAGTACTTC. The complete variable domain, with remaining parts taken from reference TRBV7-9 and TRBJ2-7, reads DTGVSQNPRHKITKRGQNVTFRCDPISEHNRLYWYRQTLGQGPEFLTYFQNEAQLEKSRLLSDRFSAERPKGSFSTLEIQRTEQGDSAMYLCASSFSDSDYEQYFGPGTRLTVT.

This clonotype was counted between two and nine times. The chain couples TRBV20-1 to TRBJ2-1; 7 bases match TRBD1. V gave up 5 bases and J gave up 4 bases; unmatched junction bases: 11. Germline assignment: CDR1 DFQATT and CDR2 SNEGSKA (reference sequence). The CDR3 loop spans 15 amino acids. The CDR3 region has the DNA TGCAGTGCTCCGGCCGCACAGGGGCTTTACAATGAGCAGTTCTTC. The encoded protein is CSAPAAQGLYNEQFF.

CDR3 in amino acids: CASSQDWRAEQYF. DNA for the CDR3: TGTGCCAGCAGCCAAGACTGGCGGGCCGAGCAGTACTTC. The V call is TRBV14, the J call TRBJ2-7; D possibly corresponds to TRBD2 (5 bases). Germline assignment: CDR1 SGHDN and CDR2 FVKESK. V gave up 0 bases and J gave up 6 bases, with 9 bases separating them. The CDR3 totals 13 residues.

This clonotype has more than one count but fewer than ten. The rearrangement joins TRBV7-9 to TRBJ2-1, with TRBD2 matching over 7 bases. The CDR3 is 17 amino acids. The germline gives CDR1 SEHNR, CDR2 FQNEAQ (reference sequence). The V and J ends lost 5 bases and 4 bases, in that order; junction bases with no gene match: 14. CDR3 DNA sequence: TGTGCCAGCAGCCGTTTCTCCGGGTCTAGCGGATACAATGAGCAGTTCTTC. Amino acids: CASSRFSGSSGYNEQFF.

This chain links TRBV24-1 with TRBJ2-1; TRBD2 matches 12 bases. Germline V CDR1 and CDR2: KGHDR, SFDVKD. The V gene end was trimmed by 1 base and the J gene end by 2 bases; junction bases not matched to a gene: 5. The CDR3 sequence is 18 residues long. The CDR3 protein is CATSDFPSSGGAYNEQFF. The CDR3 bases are TGTGCCACCAGTGATTTTCCCTCTAGCGGGGGGGCCTACAATGAGCAGTTCTTC.

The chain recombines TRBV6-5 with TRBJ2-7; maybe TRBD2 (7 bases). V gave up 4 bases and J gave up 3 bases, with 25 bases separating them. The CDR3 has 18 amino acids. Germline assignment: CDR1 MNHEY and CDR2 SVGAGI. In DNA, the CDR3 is TGTGCCAGCAGTTGGCGGGGGCCCCGTTTCGTCGGATACTACGAGCAGTACTTC. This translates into CASSWRGPRFVGYYEQYF.

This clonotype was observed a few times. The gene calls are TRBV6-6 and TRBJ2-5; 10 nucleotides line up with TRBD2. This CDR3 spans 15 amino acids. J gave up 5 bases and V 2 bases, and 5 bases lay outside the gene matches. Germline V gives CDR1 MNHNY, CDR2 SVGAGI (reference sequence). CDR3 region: CASSYPASGSETQYF. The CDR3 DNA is TGTGCCAGCAGTTACCCCGCTAGCGGGAGTGAGACCCAGTACTTC.

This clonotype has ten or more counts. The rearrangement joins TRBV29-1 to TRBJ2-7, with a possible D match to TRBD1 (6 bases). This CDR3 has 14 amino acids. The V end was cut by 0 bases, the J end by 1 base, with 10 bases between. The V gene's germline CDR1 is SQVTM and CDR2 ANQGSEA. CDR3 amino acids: CSVEDPGESYEQYF. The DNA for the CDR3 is TGCAGCGTTGAAGATCCAGGGGAGTCCTACGAGCAGTACTTC.

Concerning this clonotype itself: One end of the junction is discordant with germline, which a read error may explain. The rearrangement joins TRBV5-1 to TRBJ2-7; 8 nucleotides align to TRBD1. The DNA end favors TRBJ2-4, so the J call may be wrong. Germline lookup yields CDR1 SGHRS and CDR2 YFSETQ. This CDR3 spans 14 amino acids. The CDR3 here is CSSRRTTGVDIQYF. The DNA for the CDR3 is TGCTCCAGCAGGCGCACGACAGGGGTTGACATTCAGTACTTC.

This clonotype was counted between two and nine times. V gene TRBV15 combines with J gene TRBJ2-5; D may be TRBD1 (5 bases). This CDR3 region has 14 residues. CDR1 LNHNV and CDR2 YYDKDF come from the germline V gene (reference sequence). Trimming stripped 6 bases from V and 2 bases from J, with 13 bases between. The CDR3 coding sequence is TGTGCCACCAGTCCCGACAGCCCTCAAGAGACCCAGTACTTC. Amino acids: CATSPDSPQETQYF.